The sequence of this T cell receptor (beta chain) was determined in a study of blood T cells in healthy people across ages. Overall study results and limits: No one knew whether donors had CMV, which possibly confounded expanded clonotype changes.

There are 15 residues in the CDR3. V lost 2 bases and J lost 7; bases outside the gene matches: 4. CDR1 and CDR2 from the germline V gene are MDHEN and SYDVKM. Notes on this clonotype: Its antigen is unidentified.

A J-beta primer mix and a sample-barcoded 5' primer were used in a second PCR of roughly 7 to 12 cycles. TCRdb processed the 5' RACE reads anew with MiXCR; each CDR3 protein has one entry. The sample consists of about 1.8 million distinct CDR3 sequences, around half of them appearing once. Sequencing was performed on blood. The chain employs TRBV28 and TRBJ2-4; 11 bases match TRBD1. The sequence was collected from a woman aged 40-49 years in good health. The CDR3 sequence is CASSLGGQGVNIQYF. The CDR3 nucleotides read TGTGCCAGCAGTTTAGGGGGACAGGGGGTGAACATTCAGTACTTC.